This T cell receptor beta chain was retrieved from a study of T cells in localized non-small cell lung cancer. Points from the study as a whole: Adjacent lung held a median 57 of the top 100 tumor clones. Clonality of T cells reached its maximum in uninvolved adjacent lung, surpassing tumor. Sequencing, confined to only one tumor region, leaves heterogeneity possible.

For this clone: The antigen is not known.

The data were produced by immunoSEQ multiplex PCR, yet TCRdb's version contains in-frame clones alone and is incomplete. Here the sample spans around 1,500 clones, approximately 25% being singletons. The CDR3 length is 13 residues. Germline V gene data show CDR1 as SGDLS and CDR2 as YYNGEE. With 5 bases removed from V and 0 bases from J, the gap between germline ends came to 8 bases. It was adjacent lung free of atypia that was taken, at least 2 cm from the tumor margin. The rearrangement uses TRBV9 and TRBJ1-1; D is unclear. The material was normal lung tissue next to the tumor, obtained before any cancer treatment. This clonotype was sampled from a male donor aged 60 or over with stage II lung adenocarcinoma. CDR3 region: CASRNSLNTEAFF. The DNA for the CDR3 is TGTGCCAGCAGGAATAGTCTGAACACTGAAGCTTTCTTT.